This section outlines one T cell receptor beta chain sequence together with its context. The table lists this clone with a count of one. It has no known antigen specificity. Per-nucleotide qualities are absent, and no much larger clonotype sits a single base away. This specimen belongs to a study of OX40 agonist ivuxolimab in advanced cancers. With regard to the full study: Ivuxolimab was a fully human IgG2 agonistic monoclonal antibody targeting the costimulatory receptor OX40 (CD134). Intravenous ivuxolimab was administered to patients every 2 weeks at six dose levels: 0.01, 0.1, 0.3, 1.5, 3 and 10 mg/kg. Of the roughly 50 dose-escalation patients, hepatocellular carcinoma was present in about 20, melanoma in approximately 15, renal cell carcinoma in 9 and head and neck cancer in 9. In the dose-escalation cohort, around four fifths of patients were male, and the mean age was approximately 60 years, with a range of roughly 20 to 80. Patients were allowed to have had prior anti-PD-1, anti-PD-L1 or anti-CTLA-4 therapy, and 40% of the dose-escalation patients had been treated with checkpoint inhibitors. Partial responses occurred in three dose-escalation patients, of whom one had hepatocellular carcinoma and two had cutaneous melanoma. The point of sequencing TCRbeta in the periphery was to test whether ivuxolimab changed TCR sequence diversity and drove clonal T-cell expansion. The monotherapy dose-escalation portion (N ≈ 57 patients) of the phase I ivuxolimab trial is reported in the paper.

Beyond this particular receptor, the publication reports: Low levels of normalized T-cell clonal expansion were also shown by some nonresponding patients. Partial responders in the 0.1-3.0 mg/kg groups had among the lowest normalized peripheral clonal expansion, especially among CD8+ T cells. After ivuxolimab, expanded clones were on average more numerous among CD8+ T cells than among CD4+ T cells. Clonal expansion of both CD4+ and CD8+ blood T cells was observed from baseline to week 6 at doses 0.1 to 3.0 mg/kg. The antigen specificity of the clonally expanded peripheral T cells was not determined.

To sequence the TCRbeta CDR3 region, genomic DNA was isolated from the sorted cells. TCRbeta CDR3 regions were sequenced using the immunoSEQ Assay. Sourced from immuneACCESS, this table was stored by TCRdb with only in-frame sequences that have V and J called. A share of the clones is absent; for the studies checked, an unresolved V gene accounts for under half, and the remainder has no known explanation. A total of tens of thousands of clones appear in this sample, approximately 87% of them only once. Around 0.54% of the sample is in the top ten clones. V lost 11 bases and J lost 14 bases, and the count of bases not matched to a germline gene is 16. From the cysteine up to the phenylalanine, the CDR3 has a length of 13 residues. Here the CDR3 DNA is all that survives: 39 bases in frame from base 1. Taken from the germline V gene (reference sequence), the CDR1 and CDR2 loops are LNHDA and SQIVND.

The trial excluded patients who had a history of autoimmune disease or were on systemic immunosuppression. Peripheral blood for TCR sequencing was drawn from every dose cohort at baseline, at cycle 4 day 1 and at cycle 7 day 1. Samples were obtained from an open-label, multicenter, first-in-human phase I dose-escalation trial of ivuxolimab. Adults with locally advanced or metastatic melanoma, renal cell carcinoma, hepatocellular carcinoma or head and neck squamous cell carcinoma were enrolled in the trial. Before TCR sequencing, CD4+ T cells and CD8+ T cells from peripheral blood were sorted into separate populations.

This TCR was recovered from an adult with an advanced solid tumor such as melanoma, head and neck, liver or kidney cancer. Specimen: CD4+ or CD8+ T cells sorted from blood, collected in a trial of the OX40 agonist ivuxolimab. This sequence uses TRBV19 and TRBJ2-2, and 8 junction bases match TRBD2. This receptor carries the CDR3 CASGLDAAGSLFF. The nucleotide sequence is TGTGCCTCGGGACTAGATGCAGCGGGGTCTCTGTTTTTT. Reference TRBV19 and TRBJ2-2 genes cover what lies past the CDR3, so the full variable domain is DGGITQSPKYLFRKEGQNVTLSCEQNLNHDAMYWYRQDPGQGLRLIYYSQIVNDFQKGDIAEGYSVSREKKESFPLTVTSAQKNPTAFYLCASGLDAAGSLFFGEGSRLTVL.